These 7 T cell receptor beta chains came from one sample sequenced in a study of blood T cell repertoires in COVID-19. The repertoire was sequenced with immunoSEQ multiplex PCR; TCRdb's copy has only in-frame clones and lacks some. This table holds roughly 150,000 clones, roughly 84% found once. The sample was peripheral blood. These receptors were collected from a human donor in a cohort sampled during active COVID-19.

This clone came up once. The chain recombines TRBV6-5 with TRBJ2-1; D remains unclear. The V gene's germline CDR1 is MNHEY and CDR2 SVGAGI. The V and J ends lost 0 bases and 2 bases respectively, with 11 bases between them. This CDR3 comprises 16 residues. The DNA for the CDR3 is TGTGCCAGCAGTTACTCATGGCAGGTTACCTACAATGAGCAGTTCTTC. Translated, it gives CASSYSWQVTYNEQFF.

The chain combines TRBV6-2 or TRBV6-3 with TRBJ1-5, with TRBD1 identical over 7 bases. Losses at the gene ends were 2 bases for V and 9 bases for J; bases not matched to a gene: 7. The germline gives CDR1 MNHEY, CDR2 SVGEGT. The CDR3 consists of 14 residues. CDR3 loop: CASSYPERDRPQHF. In DNA, the CDR3 is TGTGCCAGCAGTTACCCAGAGAGGGACAGGCCCCAGCATTTT.

The chain combines TRBV24-1 with TRBJ2-5, with 9 bases matching TRBD1. Germline V gene data show CDR1 as KGHDR and CDR2 as SFDVKD. The CDR3 sequence is 15 residues long. V lost 4 bases, J lost 7 bases, and 9 bases stayed unmatched. CDR3 DNA: TGTGCCACCAGTGAGACCGGGACAGGGAGGGTGACCCAGTACTTC. Protein sequence: CATSETGTGRVTQYF.

The chain uses TRBV29-1 and TRBJ2-5, with D perhaps assigned TRBD1 or TRBD2 (7 bases each). V dropped 7 bases and J dropped 1 base, with 16 bases sitting between them. The CDR3 spans 14 residues. From germline, CDR1 is SQVTM and CDR2 ANQGSEA. The CDR3 DNA reads as TGCAGCGCAGGGGGGGGGACTGTCCAAGAGACCCAGTACTTC. This encodes CSAGGGTVQETQYF.

The chain employs TRBV5-4 and TRBJ1-6; 9 bases are a match to TRBD1. The V segment lost 4 bases and the J segment 7 bases; nucleotides outside the gene matches: 3. The CDR3 has 14 amino acids. Germline V gene lookup returns CDR1 SGHNT and CDR2 YYREEE (reference sequence). CDR3 nucleotide sequence: TGTGCCAGCAGCCTTGACAGGGGGAATTCACCCCTCCACTTT. It codes for CASSLDRGNSPLHF.

The rearrangement uses TRBV19 and TRBJ2-2, with 9 bases aligning to TRBD2. The CDR3 is made up of 15 amino acids. V trimming: 6 bases; J trimming: 2 bases; junction bases outside the gene matches: 4. In germline, CDR1 is LNHDA, CDR2 SQIVND (reference sequence). The CDR3 is CASRSSGTNTGELFF. The CDR3 DNA reads as TGTGCCAGTAGGTCTAGCGGGACCAACACCGGGGAGCTGTTTTTT.

The chain links TRBV2 to TRBJ1-2; 12 nucleotides agree with TRBD1. The CDR3 totals 14 residues. Germline CDR1 reads SNHLY; CDR2 reads FYNNEI. Trimming cost V 7 bases and J 7 bases; bases outside gene matches: 7. The CDR3 bases are TGTGCCAGCACTGCCGGGACAGGGGGCTTTGGCTACACCTTC. Protein sequence: CASTAGTGGFGYTF. The full variable domain, with the rest looked up from reference TRBV2 and TRBJ1-2, is EPEVTQTPSHQVTQMGQEVILRCVPISNHLYFYWYRQILGQKVEFLVSFYNNEISEKSEIFDDQFSVERPDGSNFTLKIRSTKLEDSAMYFCASTAGTGGFGYTFGSGTRLTVV.